This entry is about one T cell receptor (beta chain). The sample originates from a study of shared clonotypes between healthy human individuals. TCRdb keeps only in-frame clones here, not all; method: immunoSEQ multiplex PCR. This sample has 2,100,000 or so clones; almost 96% occur once, and the top ten carry approximately 0.13%. V gave up 6 bases and J gave up 6 bases; unmatched junction bases: 7. In germline, CDR1 is WNHNN, CDR2 SYGVQD (reference sequence). The CDR3 contains 14 residues. The chain couples TRBV10-1 to TRBJ2-1, with 8 bases aligning to TRBD1. Specimen: naive CD4+ T cells sorted from blood. The subset here: CD45RA+ positively selected. The clonotype comes from a man aged 18-30 years in good health. The CDR3 reads CASSLTGAINEQFF. In DNA, the CDR3 is TGCGCCAGCAGCCTGACAGGGGCGATCAATGAGCAGTTCTTC.